The clone carrying this T cell receptor beta chain was recorded a few times. No antigen is known for it. These data come from a study of T cells in Graves' hyperthyroidism and ophthalmopathy. RNA transcripts were the template for amplifying TCR beta CDR3 regions. HTBI primers were employed in a first-round RT-PCR of the TCR CDR3. TCRdb called the multiplex PCR reads again in MiXCR, with one record for every CDR3 protein. The sample yields roughly 570,000 distinct CDR3 sequences, just over 45% seen once. Germline CDR1 reads SNHLY; CDR2 reads FYNNEI. J gave up 0 bases and V 6 bases, and 3 bases lay outside the gene matches. The CDR3 contains 15 residues. Study conclusions and caveats: Model-based prediction identified ophthalmopathy a median 6.5 months prior to its onset. Blood shared most expanded thyroid clonotypes above 0.001.

Input material: peripheral blood or thyroid tissue (not recorded which). V gene TRBV2 combines with J gene TRBJ2-1; 9 bases are shared with TRBD2. This clonotype was sampled from a woman under 30 with Graves' hyperthyroidism. The chain's CDR3 is CASRQGLASYNEQFF. In DNA form, the CDR3 reads TGTGCCAGCAGGCAGGGACTAGCCTCCTACAATGAGCAGTTCTTC.